This TCR beta chain emerged from a study of blood T cell repertoires in COVID-19. Germline V gives CDR1 LGHNA, CDR2 YNFKEQ. Trimming took 2 bases from V and 5 from J; bases not matched to a gene: 7. CDR3 size: 16 residues. The assay was immunoSEQ multiplex PCR, and TCRdb's table has in-frame clones only and misses some. The table lists about 160,000 clones, just under 90% of them singletons. The source material was peripheral blood. The sequence was obtained from a woman aged 65 to 85 with COVID-19, enrolled during active disease. The genes are TRBV4-2 and TRBJ2-1; 9 bases map to TRBD2. The CDR3 DNA sequence: TGTGCCAGCAGCCAACCGGGACTAGCTTCCCACAATGAGCAGTTCTTC. Translation gives CASSQPGLASHNEQFF.